The rows below give T cell receptor beta chains drawn from one sample of a study of chemoradiotherapy in HPV16-positive cancers. This table comes from immunoSEQ multiplex PCR, and its TCRdb copy is limited to in-frame clones, with some not included. This sample yields 17,000 or so clones, of which 89% are seen a single time; less than 2.5% belongs to the top ten. Sequencing used blood, obtained from a patient who underwent chemoradiotherapy. Source of these receptors: a human donor with HPV-associated anogenital cancer. Both conserved end residues are part of each CDR3. Each record gives: CDR3 length, J gene, V gene, clone size, D gene, CDR3 DNA, CDR3 protein. The D gene is left open where the match is weak. Size values are once, few and many counts, or a class for expanded clones, and some rows have none.

length: 13; J: TRBJ2-2; V: TRBV9; size: -; D: -; DNA: TGTGCCAGCAGCGCCAGAGTTACCGGGGAGCTGTTTTTT; CDR3: CASSARVTGELFF
length: 15; J: TRBJ2-7; V: TRBV4-1; size: -; D: TRBD2; DNA: TGCGCCAGCAGCCAAATGGCGGGAGGGCCCTACGAGCAGTACTTC; CDR3: CASSQMAGGPYEQYF
length: 15; J: TRBJ2-1; V: TRBV19; size: -; D: -; DNA: TGTGCCAGTAGTATAGGGGGGAGGACCTACAATGAGCAGTTCTTC; CDR3: CASSIGGRTYNEQFF
length: 13; J: TRBJ1-2; V: TRBV7-2; size: -; D: TRBD1; DNA: TGTGCCAGCAGCTTAAGGACAGGGTTTGGCTACACCTTC; CDR3: CASSLRTGFGYTF
length: 11; J: TRBJ1-2; V: TRBV19; size: -; D: -; DNA: TGTGCCACCGCCACAGGGTCAGTATACACCTTC; CDR3: CATATGSVYTF
length: 13; J: TRBJ2-6; V: TRBV19; size: -; D: -; DNA: TGTGCCAGTAGTATAACTGGGGCCAACGTCCTGACTTTC; CDR3: CASSITGANVLTF
length: 16; J: TRBJ1-6; V: TRBV30; size: -; D: -; DNA: TGTGCCTGGAGACAGGGTAGCGGCTCCTATAATTCACCCCTCCACTTT; CDR3: CAWRQGSGSYNSPLHF
length: 15; J: TRBJ1-2; V: TRBV5-1; size: -; D: -; DNA: TGCGCCAGCAGCTTCGGTGACAGCCCTAACTATGGCTACACCTTC; CDR3: CASSFGDSPNYGYTF
length: 15; J: TRBJ1-4; V: TRBV5-1; size: -; D: -; DNA: TGCGCCAGCAGCCTGGAGGGTAGGACTAATGAAAAACTGTTTTTT; CDR3: CASSLEGRTNEKLFF
length: 13; J: TRBJ1-1; V: TRBV18; size: once; D: -; DNA: TGTGCCAGCTCTCCCCCCGGAGGAACTGAAGCTTTCTTT; CDR3: CASSPPGGTEAFF
length: 15; J: TRBJ1-1; V: TRBV18; size: -; D: -; DNA: TGTGCCAGCTCAACCTACAGCATTTTGAACACTGAAGCTTTCTTT; CDR3: CASSTYSILNTEAFF
length: 14; J: TRBJ1-5; V: TRBV19; size: -; D: TRBD1; DNA: TGTGCCAGTAGTATGGGGACAGGGGGCCAGCCCCAGCATTTT; CDR3: CASSMGTGGQPQHF
length: 13; J: TRBJ2-2; V: TRBV4-1; size: -; D: -; DNA: TGCGCCAGCAGCCATATCTACACCGGGGAGCTGTTTTTT; CDR3: CASSHIYTGELFF
length: 15; J: TRBJ1-5; V: TRBV6-1; size: -; D: TRBD1; DNA: TGTGCCAGCAGCGCAGGGACAGGGGGCAATCAGCCCCAGCATTTT; CDR3: CASSAGTGGNQPQHF
length: 15; J: TRBJ2-2; V: TRBV7-3; size: few; D: -; DNA: TGTGCCAGCAGCTTTTTGTCTTCTGGGACCGGGGAGCTGTTTTTT; CDR3: CASSFLSSGTGELFF
length: 17; J: TRBJ1-2; V: TRBV25-1; size: -; D: -; DNA: TGTGCCAGCAGTGAATCTGGTATGACGGGCAGGCAGGGGGGCTACACCTTC; CDR3: CASSESGMTGRQGGYTF
length: 17; J: TRBJ2-2; V: TRBV15; size: -; D: TRBD2; DNA: TGTGCCACCAGCAGAGACACTAGCGGGGGCCGCACCGGGGAGCTGTTTTTT; CDR3: CATSRDTSGGRTGELFF
length: 12; J: TRBJ2-7; V: TRBV18; size: -; D: -; DNA: TGTGCCAGCTCACCAGACTCCTACGAGCAGTACTTC; CDR3: CASSPDSYEQYF
length: 17; J: TRBJ2-2; V: TRBV28; size: -; D: TRBD1; DNA: TGTGCCAGCAGGACCCCCGGGACAGGGTCGGTCACCGGGGAGCTGTTTTTT; CDR3: CASRTPGTGSVTGELFF
length: 14; J: TRBJ1-1; V: TRBV21-1; size: -; D: -; DNA: TGTGCCAGCAGCATCGACAGGGCCCGTGTAGTAGCTTTCTTT; CDR3: CASSIDRARVVAFF
length: 17; J: TRBJ2-1; V: TRBV11-2; size: -; D: TRBD1; DNA: TGTGCCAGCAGCTTAGTTAATGTTCGACAGGGGGCGAGGTTCCAGTTCTTC; CDR3: CASSLVNVRQGARFQFF
length: 15; J: TRBJ2-5; V: TRBV5-1; size: -; D: TRBD2; DNA: TGCGCCAGCAGCTTGAGGCGGGGGGCCTGGGAGACCCAGTACTTC; CDR3: CASSLRRGAWETQYF
length: 15; J: TRBJ2-1; V: TRBV2; size: -; D: TRBD1; DNA: TGTGCCAGCAGCCTGCAGGGGGCAAGCTACAATGAGCAGTTCTTC; CDR3: CASSLQGASYNEQFF
length: 16; J: TRBJ1-2; V: TRBV19; size: -; D: TRBD1; DNA: TGTGCCAGTAGTATGGCCGCCACAGGGGGCAACTATGGCTACACCTTC; CDR3: CASSMAATGGNYGYTF
length: 17; J: TRBJ2-3; V: TRBV11-2; size: -; D: TRBD2; DNA: TGTGCCAGCAGCCCCAGGAGCGCGGGAGGGGGCACAGATACGCAGTATTTT; CDR3: CASSPRSAGGGTDTQYF
length: 16; J: TRBJ2-7; V: TRBV4-1; size: -; D: -; DNA: TGCGCCAGCAGCCAAGATTCGTCTACCAACTCATACGAGCAGTACTTC; CDR3: CASSQDSSTNSYEQYF
length: 11; J: TRBJ2-3; V: TRBV14; size: once; D: -; DNA: TGTGCCAGCGGGCGCACAGATACGCAGTATTTT; CDR3: CASGRTDTQYF
length: 15; J: TRBJ2-7; V: TRBV7-9; size: few; D: -; DNA: TGTGCCAGCAGCCCTCCCGCTCAGGGATCCTACGAGCAGTACTTC; CDR3: CASSPPAQGSYEQYF
length: 16; J: TRBJ2-1; V: TRBV7-6; size: -; D: TRBD1; DNA: TGTGCCAGCAGTTTGCCTACGGGACAGGGGGCCAGTGAGCAGTTCTTC; CDR3: CASSLPTGQGASEQFF
length: 12; J: TRBJ1-1; V: TRBV1; size: -; D: -; DNA: TGCACCAGCAGACAGTTGAACACTGAAGCTTTCTTT; CDR3: CTSRQLNTEAFF
length: 14; J: TRBJ1-1; V: TRBV2; size: -; D: -; DNA: TGTGCCAGCAGTGTAAACGGGATGAACACTGAAGCTTTCTTT; CDR3: CASSVNGMNTEAFF
length: 13; J: TRBJ2-1; V: TRBV21-1; size: -; D: -; DNA: TGTGCCAGCAGCCCCGGCACCGGGGATGAGCAGTTCTTC; CDR3: CASSPGTGDEQFF
length: 14; J: TRBJ1-2; V: TRBV5-3; size: -; D: -; DNA: TGTGCCATCCCCTTCGCTACTGGGTTCTATGGCTACACCTTC; CDR3: CAIPFATGFYGYTF
length: 16; J: TRBJ2-1; V: TRBV4-1; size: -; D: -; DNA: TGCGCCAGCAGCCATATCACAGAGGACTCCTACAATGAGCAGTTCTTC; CDR3: CASSHITEDSYNEQFF
length: 14; J: TRBJ1-1; V: TRBV5-1; size: once; D: -; DNA: TGCGCCAGCAGCGCCGGACAGACGAACACTGAAGCTTTCTTT; CDR3: CASSAGQTNTEAFF
length: 13; J: TRBJ2-7; V: TRBV10-3; size: -; D: -; DNA: TGTGCCATCAGTGAACGGGCCACGGACGAGCAGTACTTC; CDR3: CAISERATDEQYF
length: 16; J: TRBJ2-3; V: TRBV7-2; size: -; D: TRBD2; DNA: TGTGCCAGCAGCCAATTCCTAGCGGGATCTGGAGATACGCAGTATTTT; CDR3: CASSQFLAGSGDTQYF
length: 16; J: TRBJ2-3; V: TRBV4-1; size: -; D: TRBD2; DNA: TGCGCCAGCAGCCAAGAGGGCGCGGGGGGCCCAGATACGCAGTATTTT; CDR3: CASSQEGAGGPDTQYF
length: 12; J: TRBJ2-5; V: TRBV14; size: -; D: -; DNA: TGTGCCAGCAGCCAGGACGGAAAGACCCAGTACTTC; CDR3: CASSQDGKTQYF
length: 15; J: TRBJ2-2; V: TRBV19; size: -; D: TRBD2; DNA: TGTGCCAGTAGCCCCACTAGCGGGATGAGCGGGGAGCTGTTTTTT; CDR3: CASSPTSGMSGELFF
length: 15; J: TRBJ2-3; V: TRBV19; size: -; D: -; DNA: TGTGCCAGTAGCCCCGGGGTTATTAGCACAGATACGCAGTATTTT; CDR3: CASSPGVISTDTQYF
length: 10; J: TRBJ2-7; V: TRBV20-1; size: -; D: -; DNA: TGCAGTGCTAGATACTACGAGCAGTACTTC; CDR3: CSARYYEQYF
length: 14; J: TRBJ1-1; V: TRBV6-6; size: -; D: TRBD1; DNA: TGTGCCAGCAGTTACAGCACAGGGGACACTGAAGCTTTCTTT; CDR3: CASSYSTGDTEAFF
length: 15; J: TRBJ2-7; V: TRBV6-5; size: -; D: -; DNA: TGTGCCAGCAGTTACCACAGCTCCTCCTCCTACGAGCAATACTTC; CDR3: CASSYHSSSSYEQYF
length: 13; J: TRBJ2-1; V: TRBV6-5; size: -; D: -; DNA: TGTGCCAGCAGTTCGCCAGGGAGGAATGAGCAGTTCTTC; CDR3: CASSSPGRNEQFF
length: 16; J: TRBJ2-7; V: TRBV2; size: -; D: TRBD2; DNA: TGTGCCAGCAGTACCATTAGCGGGAGGGGTCCCTACGAGCAGTACTTC; CDR3: CASSTISGRGPYEQYF
length: 12; J: TRBJ1-1; V: TRBV6-5; size: -; D: TRBD1; DNA: TGTGCCAGCAGTTGGACAGGCACTGAAGCTTTCTTT; CDR3: CASSWTGTEAFF
length: 13; J: TRBJ2-5; V: TRBV5-6; size: -; D: TRBD1; DNA: TGTGCCAGCAGCTGGACAGGGTCCGAGACCCAGTACTTC; CDR3: CASSWTGSETQYF